This T cell receptor (beta chain) was documented in a study of blood T cell repertoires in COVID-19 (dated by TCRdb to the early 2020s). Some background on the complete study: Samples covering the acute and convalescent phases of COVID-19 were provided by collaborators in the United States, Italy and Spain. The material from the prospective study consisted of cDNA or gDNA derived from T cells, B-cell-depleted T cells, or PBMCs. Subjects who had been exposed to COVID-19, were actively infected with it, or had recovered from it provided the deeply sampled blood TCRbeta repertoires that made up the dataset. The repertoires were made available in a free public database intended to serve as a resource for research on the immune response to SARS-CoV-2. The samples were drawn from the first 160 participants of the ongoing ImmuneRACE study and from 1,254 subjects provided by 6 global collaborators. Sample metadata almost always included a de-identified subject ID, COVID-19 status, age in years and sex. Where HLA class I and class II types were available, the types were taken from metadata supplied by the sample provider, not from assay-based typing. What the study reported, not specific to this receptor: Clinical and demographic metadata were provided uncurated, with the amount varying by source and participant.

In the prospective study, participants were roughly 18 to 95 years old, resided in about two dozen geographic areas of the United States, and were enrolled through a virtual design. Cohort assignment in the prospective study relied on participant-reported clinical history from a screening survey and a study questionnaire. Exposed participants had been in contact, within 2 weeks of entering the study, with a person who had a PCR-confirmed or clinician-diagnosed case of COVID-19. Mobile phlebotomists in the prospective study collected whole blood, serum and a nasopharyngeal or oropharyngeal swab from every participant. Over an approximately 2-month period, participants in the prospective study had the option of providing additional blood draws and questionnaires. Prospective study blood samples were shipped either frozen or at room temperature before DNA extraction. Relative to germline, V is 5 bases shorter and J is 4 bases shorter, with 20 bases between their ends. The CDR3 holds 16 amino acids from the cysteine to the phenylalanine. Left in the record is the CDR3 DNA by itself, 48 bases read in frame from the first base. For CDR1 and CDR2, the germline V gene (reference sequence) lists SGHNT and YYREEE.

TCRbeta CDR3 regions were amplified from genomic DNA using the immunoSEQ Assay, a bias-controlled multiplex PCR. The authors' pipeline ran thus. The number of nucleated cells in each sample was estimated from the amplification of reference gene primers within the assay. Sequence reads were collapsed and filtered to measure the absolute abundance of every unique TCRbeta CDR3 rearrangement. Productive Simpson clonality was computed per sample as the square root of Simpson's diversity index over productive rearrangements. TCRdb limited this immuneACCESS table to in-frame rearrangements with V and J called. A share of clones is missing; checked studies link under half to unresolved V genes, and the rest is unexplained. The DNA gave D and trimming, while V, J and clone size come from that table. The sample yields a few hundred thousand clones; approximately 81% were counted once. Of the sample, around 6.3% is held by the ten largest clones.

A note on this clone: It lacks a known antigen. No much larger clone is present one base from it, and per-base qualities are unavailable.

Material for sequencing was PBMCs or T cells enriched from blood (not recorded which). The rearrangement joined TRBV5-4 to TRBJ2-3; the D gene is perhaps TRBD2, from 7 matching bases. This sequence was found in a woman aged 45-60 years who had been exposed to COVID-19. The nucleotide sequence reads as follows: TGTGCCAGCAGACGCGGGGGCGACGGGCGCGCAGATACGCAGTATTTT. Its coded protein is CASRRGGDGRADTQYF.